The clone carrying this T cell receptor beta chain has ten or more counts. The antigen remains unidentified. The data were obtained in a study of CD8 T cells in ankylosing spondylitis. The study, taken as a whole, reports: One TCR beta motif, made up of roughly eight highly homologous variants, appeared characteristic of ankylosing spondylitis blood. Within matched ankylosing spondylitis synovial fluid, disease-linked clones were reportedly significantly enriched.

CDR3 size: 15 residues. The junction had 8 bases not matched to a gene; V was cut back by 0 bases and J by 6 bases. Germline assignment: CDR1 DFQATT and CDR2 SNEGSKA (reference sequence). TCRdb passed the 5' RACE reads through MiXCR, listing each CDR3 protein once. The top ten hold around 0.64% of the sample, which has 200,000 to 300,000 distinct CDR3 sequences, roughly a quarter seen once. The sample was blood, either unsorted or a sorted T cell fraction (not recorded which). The V gene is TRBV20-1, the J gene TRBJ2-5; 9 positions agree with TRBD1. The origin of this receptor is a male donor with ankylosing spondylitis or in good health (not recorded which). In DNA form, the CDR3 reads TGCAGTGCTAGAGATCAGGGACAGGGTAGTCAGACCCAGTACTTC. Its translation is CSARDQGQGSQTQYF.